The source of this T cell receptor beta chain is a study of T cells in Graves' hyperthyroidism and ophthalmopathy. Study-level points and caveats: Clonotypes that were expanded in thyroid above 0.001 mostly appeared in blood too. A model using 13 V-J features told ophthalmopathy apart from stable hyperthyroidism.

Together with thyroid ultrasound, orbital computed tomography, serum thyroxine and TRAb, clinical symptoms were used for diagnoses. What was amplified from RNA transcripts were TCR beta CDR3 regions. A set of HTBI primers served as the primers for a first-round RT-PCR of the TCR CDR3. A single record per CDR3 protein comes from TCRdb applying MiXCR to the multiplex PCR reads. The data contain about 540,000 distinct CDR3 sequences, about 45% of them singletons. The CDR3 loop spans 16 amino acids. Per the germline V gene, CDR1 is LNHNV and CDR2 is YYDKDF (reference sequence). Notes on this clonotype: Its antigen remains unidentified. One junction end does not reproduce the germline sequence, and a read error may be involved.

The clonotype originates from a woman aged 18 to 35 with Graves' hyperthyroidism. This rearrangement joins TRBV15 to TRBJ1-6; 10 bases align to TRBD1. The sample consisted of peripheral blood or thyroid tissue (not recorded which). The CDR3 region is CATSRLGQGNNSPPHF. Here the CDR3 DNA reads TGTGCCACCAGCAGATTGGGACAGGGGAATAACTCACCCCCCCACTTT.